The 11 T cell receptor beta chains given below trace back to one sample, sequenced in a study of blood T cell repertoires in COVID-19. The repertoire was sequenced with immunoSEQ multiplex PCR; TCRdb's copy has only in-frame clones and lacks some. Here the sample spans 170,000 or so clones, around 85% being singletons. The sample taken for sequencing was PBMCs or T cells enriched from blood (not recorded which). These receptors all come from a man aged 40-55 years who had recovered from COVID-19.

The V call is TRBV5-1, the J call TRBJ1-2; D possibly corresponds to TRBD1 (6 bases). Germline V gene data show CDR1 as SGHRS and CDR2 as YFSETQ. This CDR3 comprises 13 residues. The V end lost 3 bases, the J end lost 8 bases, and 14 bases lay between the germline ends. This CDR3 reads CASSYYRDGGYTF. The DNA of the CDR3 is TGCGCCAGCAGCTATTACAGGGATGGGGGCTACACCTTC.

This clone occurred once. This chain connects TRBV11-2 to TRBJ1-3; 7 bases match TRBD1. Losses at the gene ends were 0 bases for V and 5 bases for J; bases not matched to a gene: 4. This CDR3 contains 15 residues. Germline CDR1 SGHAT, CDR2 FQNNGV. CDR3: CASSLEAGGRNTIYF. In nucleotides, the CDR3 is TGTGCCAGCAGCTTAGAGGCAGGGGGGAGAAACACCATATATTTT.

The V and J genes are TRBV3-1 (or the pseudogene TRBV3-2) and TRBJ2-2; D not certain. V gave up 4 bases and J gave up 4 bases, with 13 bases separating them. The CDR3 is 15 residues long. Germline V lookup: CDR1 LGHDT, CDR2 YNNKEL (reference sequence). The CDR3 DNA is TGTGCCAGCAGCCGATCTATGGAGAGCACCGGGGAGCTGTTTTTT. Its translation is CASSRSMESTGELFF.

This clone occurred once. The chain has TRBV5-1 and TRBJ2-1, with D tentatively TRBD1 (5 bases). Germline V gene sequence: CDR1 SGHRS, CDR2 YFSETQ. This CDR3 contains 14 residues. Trimming pared 4 bases from V and 7 bases from J, leaving 15 bases between. DNA for the CDR3: TGCGCCAGCAGCAGGGGATATGAAAGTAATGAGCAGTTCTTC. This encodes CASSRGYESNEQFF.

The rearrangement links TRBV5-1 to TRBJ2-2, with D possibly TRBD1 on 6 matching bases. Germline assignment: CDR1 SGHRS and CDR2 YFSETQ. The CDR3 contains 14 residues. V lost 5 bases and J lost 6, with 14 bases in between. In DNA, the CDR3 is TGCGCCAGCAGTGAACAGGGTGTCCCCGGGGAGCTGTTTTTT. Translating gives CASSEQGVPGELFF. The variable domain in full, completed from reference TRBV5-1 and TRBJ2-2, reads KAGVTQTPRYLIKTRGQQVTLSCSPISGHRSVSWYQQTPGQGLQFLFEYFSETQRNKGNFPGRFSGRQFSNSRSEMNVSTLELGDSALYLCASSEQGVPGELFFGEGSRLTVL.

V gene TRBV5-4 combines with J gene TRBJ1-2, with 8 positions matching TRBD1. Germline V gives CDR1 SGHNT, CDR2 YYREEE (reference sequence). The CDR3 covers 15 residues. Trimming cost V 0 bases and J 3 bases; bases outside gene matches: 4. The CDR3 DNA is TGTGCCAGCAGCTTGGGGGGGGGACAGGACTATGGCTACACCTTC. Translated: CASSLGGGQDYGYTF. Looking up the rest from reference TRBV5-4 and TRBJ1-2 gives the full variable domain: ETGVTQSPTHLIKTRGQQVTLRCSSQSGHNTVSWYQQALGQGPQFIFQYYREEENGRGNFPPRFSGLQFPNYSSELNVNALELDDSALYLCASSLGGGQDYGYTFGSGTRLTVV.

The chain is built from TRBV7-9 and TRBJ1-1; D call uncertain. Trimming shortened V by 4 bases and J by 5 bases, and 8 bases separated the two germline ends. CDR1 and CDR2 (germline): SEHNR, FQNEAQ (reference sequence). The CDR3 is 12 residues long. The CDR3 reads CASSSQSTEAFF. The CDR3 DNA reads as TGTGCCAGCAGCTCCCAGTCTACTGAAGCTTTCTTT.

The rearrangement uses TRBV3-1 (or the pseudogene TRBV3-2) and TRBJ1-2; no clear D gene. The V and J ends lost 3 bases and 6 bases respectively, with 14 bases between them. CDR3 length equals 14 residues. Germline V gene sequence: CDR1 LGHDT, CDR2 YNNKEL (reference sequence). DNA for the CDR3: TGTGCCAGCAGCCAGATCCCCGGGGAACATGGCTACACCTTC. Translation: CASSQIPGEHGYTF.

This sequence joins TRBV28 and TRBJ2-5, with TRBD2 identical over 14 bases. The CDR3 length is 17 residues. Germline V lookup: CDR1 MDHEN, CDR2 SYDVKM. Trimming took 6 bases from V and 5 from J; bases not matched to a gene: 11. The CDR3 is CASSQGLAGGYKETQYF. DNA of the CDR3: TGTGCCAGCAGCCAAGGACTAGCGGGGGGTTATAAGGAGACCCAGTACTTC.

The chain employs TRBV30 and TRBJ1-1, with D perhaps matching TRBD1 (5 bases). Trimming removed 3 bases at V and 4 bases at J, with 9 bases between. The CDR3 has 12 amino acids. CDR1 and CDR2 (germline): GTSNPN, SVGIG (reference sequence). DNA of the CDR3: TGTGCCTGGAGCCCAGACAGCACTGAAGCTTTCTTT. Amino acid sequence: CAWSPDSTEAFF.

The rearrangement joins TRBV11-2 to TRBJ2-7; 7 bases align to TRBD1. The CDR3 totals 11 residues. CDR1 and CDR2 from the germline V gene are SGHAT and FQNNGV. V was pared by 5 bases and J by 10 bases, with 5 bases of the junction left unmatched. This CDR3 reads CASSLRQGQYF. The CDR3 DNA reads as TGTGCCAGCAGCCTTCGACAGGGACAGTACTTC.